This T cell receptor beta chain was captured in a study of patients and donors after allogeneic stem cell transplantation. This clonotype has a count of ten or more. TCRdb recomputed calls from the RT-PCR reads with MiXCR, one row per CDR3 protein. The sample lists approximately 160,000 distinct CDR3 sequences; approximately 22% were seen once. The CDR3 runs 10 residues. CDR1 and CDR2 from the germline V gene are DFQATT and SNEGSKA (reference sequence). Between the trimmed V and J ends, which lost 6 bases and 0 bases, there was a span of 2 bases. The receptor was isolated from a human donor who was either an allogeneic HSCT recipient or a stem cell or donor lymphocyte infusion donor (not recorded which). It is not recorded whose cells these are; they may come from a transplant donor. The sample taken for sequencing was blood, either unsorted or a sorted T cell fraction (not recorded which). V usage is TRBV20-1 and J usage is TRBJ1-1; D gene uncertain. This CDR3 is CSALNTEAFF. CDR3 nucleotide sequence: TGCAGTGCCCTGAACACTGAAGCTTTCTTT.